These 13 T cell receptor beta chains were sequenced from one sample in a study of T-cell memory formation after mild COVID-19. TCRdb re-called the 5' RACE reads through MiXCR, storing one row per CDR3 protein. The sample lists hundreds of thousands of distinct CDR3 sequences, 25% to 30% seen once, with approximately 15% in the top ten. The sample comprised PBMCs or a T cell subset sorted from them (not recorded which). The source is an adult woman who had mild COVID-19 (a few samples of this study predate the infection). Cell type and time point are not known.

The rearrangement uses TRBV5-1 and TRBJ2-3; TRBD1 matches 7 bases. The CDR3 sequence is 15 residues long. The germline CDR1 and CDR2 sequences are SGHRS and YFSETQ. With V trimmed by 1 base and J by 4 bases, 6 bases remained unmatched. CDR3 region: CASSLFDRAADTQYF. CDR3 nucleotide sequence: TGCGCCAGCAGCTTGTTCGACAGGGCGGCAGATACGCAGTATTTT.

This clonotype was found a few times. The chain is built from TRBV10-3 and TRBJ1-2, with a possible D match to TRBD1 (5 bases). Trimming took 10 bases from V and 4 from J, leaving 16 bases between them. This CDR3 comprises 13 residues. Germline V gene lookup returns CDR1 ENHRY and CDR2 SYGVKD. The CDR3 sequence is CATDPQGTYGYTF. The CDR3 nucleotides are TGTGCCACCGACCCTCAGGGAACCTATGGCTACACCTTC.

The chain uses TRBV14 and TRBJ2-7, with TRBD2 identical over 9 bases. This CDR3 is built from 14 residues. From germline, CDR1 is SGHDN and CDR2 FVKESK. Losses at the gene ends were 4 bases for V and 3 bases for J; bases not matched to a gene: 4. The CDR3 DNA reads TGTGCCAGCAGCCTTCAGACTAGCGGCTACGAGCAGTACTTC. This gives the protein CASSLQTSGYEQYF.

CDR3 sequence: CASSPQTGSVVEQYF. The CDR3 nucleotides read TGTGCCAGCTCACCCCAGACAGGGAGCGTGGTGGAGCAGTACTTC. The chain links TRBV18 to TRBJ2-7; TRBD1 aligns across 7 bases. Losses at the gene ends were 3 bases for V and 7 bases for J; bases not matched to a gene: 12. CDR3 length equals 15 residues. Germline CDR1 KGHSH, CDR2 LQKENI.

The chain has TRBV28 and TRBJ2-7; D is possibly TRBD2 (6 bases). Germline CDR1 reads MDHEN; CDR2 reads SYDVKM. V was shortened by 3 bases and J by 2 bases, with 11 bases between the two germline ends. The CDR3 loop spans 14 amino acids. CDR3 DNA sequence: TGTGCCAGCAGTTTTAAACTAGCTACCTACGAGCAGTACTTC. Translated, it gives CASSFKLATYEQYF. Based on the CDR3 plus reference TRBV28 and TRBJ2-7, the full variable domain is DVKVTQSSRYLVKRTGEKVFLECVQDMDHENMFWYRQDPGLGLRLIYFSYDVKMKEKGDIPEGYSVSREKKERFSLILESASTNQTSMYLCASSFKLATYEQYFGPGTRLTVT.

This clonotype showed up many times. This sequence joins TRBV10-3 and TRBJ2-5; D uncertain. Per the germline V gene, CDR1 is ENHRY and CDR2 is SYGVKD. V lost 8 bases to trimming and J lost 2 bases, with 9 bases between them. The CDR3 loop spans 12 amino acids. CDR3: CAIPGPQETQYF. DNA for the CDR3: TGTGCCATCCCGGGCCCTCAAGAGACCCAGTACTTC.

The chain links TRBV6-1 to TRBJ2-3; 9 bases fit TRBD2. The germline gives CDR1 MNHNS, CDR2 SASEGT. This CDR3 has 13 amino acids. Trimming removed 6 bases from V and 4 bases from J; junction bases left unmatched: 2. The CDR3 protein is CASRAGGPDTQYF. CDR3 sequence (DNA): TGTGCCAGCAGGGCGGGGGGGCCAGATACGCAGTATTTT.

This clonotype was seen repeatedly, ten times or more. The chain links TRBV12-3 or TRBV12-4 to TRBJ2-2; 12 bases line up with TRBD2. The V and J ends lost 3 bases and 6 bases, in that order; junction bases with no gene match: 8. The length of the CDR3 is 17 residues. The CDR3 reads CASSLTRLAGVAGELFF. The DNA for the CDR3 is TGTGCCAGCAGTTTGACACGACTAGCGGGAGTAGCCGGGGAGCTGTTTTTT.

The table lists this clonotype with a few counts. V gene TRBV3-1 combines with J gene TRBJ2-7, with D possibly matching TRBD2 (5 bases). Germline V CDR1 and CDR2: LGHDT, YNNKEL (reference sequence). Trimming shortened V by 2 bases and J by 5 bases, and 13 bases separated the two germline ends. The CDR3 totals 14 residues. CDR3 in amino acids: CASSQRGFGNEQYF. In nucleotides, the CDR3 is TGTGCCAGCAGCCAACGGGGTTTTGGAAACGAGCAGTACTTC.

V usage is TRBV3-1 and J usage is TRBJ1-1, with 9 nucleotides matching TRBD1. The length of the CDR3 is 16 residues. The V segment lost 2 bases and the J segment 4 bases; nucleotides outside the gene matches: 8. The V gene's germline CDR1 is LGHDT and CDR2 YNNKEL (reference sequence). CDR3 in DNA: TGTGCCAGCAGCCAACCGACAGGGGGGAGGAGCACTGAAGCTTTCTTT. It specifies CASSQPTGGRSTEAFF.

The genes are TRBV3-1 and TRBJ1-1, with D possibly TRBD1 on 5 matching bases. In germline, CDR1 is LGHDT, CDR2 YNNKEL (reference sequence). V dropped 1 base and J dropped 0 bases, with 9 bases sitting between them. The CDR3 has 15 amino acids. The chain's CDR3 is CASSQGQLMNTEAFF. For the CDR3, the DNA is TGTGCCAGCAGCCAAGGACAGCTCATGAACACTGAAGCTTTCTTT.

This clonotype was counted a few times. The chain recombines TRBV27 with TRBJ1-6; D remains unclear. The CDR3 is made up of 13 amino acids. V lost 5 bases and J lost 7, with 9 bases in between. Germline CDR1 MNHEY, CDR2 SMNVEV (reference sequence). The CDR3 nucleotides read TGTGCCAGCAGTCCCCCATCCAATTCACCCCTCCACTTT. This sequence encodes CASSPPSNSPLHF.

The chain is built from TRBV7-3 and TRBJ2-7; D is possibly TRBD1 (5 bases). The V gene's germline CDR1 is SGHTA and CDR2 FQGTGA. This CDR3 is 13 amino acids long. Between the trimmed V and J ends, which lost 5 bases and 3 bases, there was a span of 11 bases. For the CDR3, the DNA is TGTGCCAGCAGCCTCTTCCAGGGCTACGAGCAGTACTTC. Translated, it gives CASSLFQGYEQYF.